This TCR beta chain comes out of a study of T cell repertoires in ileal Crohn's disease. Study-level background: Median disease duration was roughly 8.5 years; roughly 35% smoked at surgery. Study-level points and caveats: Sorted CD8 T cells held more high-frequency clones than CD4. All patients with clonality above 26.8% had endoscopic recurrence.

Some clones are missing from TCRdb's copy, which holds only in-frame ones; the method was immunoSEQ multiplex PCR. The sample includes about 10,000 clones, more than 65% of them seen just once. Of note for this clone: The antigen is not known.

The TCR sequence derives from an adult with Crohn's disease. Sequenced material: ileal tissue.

DNA of the CDR3: TGTGCCAGCAGCTTAAGGGGAATGGCCTCCTACGAGCAGTACTTC. Translated, it gives CASSLRGMASYEQYF. The chain is built from TRBV13 and TRBJ2-7; D is perhaps TRBD1 (5 bases). V was clipped by 2 bases and J by 0 bases, with 11 bases between them. Germline values: CDR1 PRHDT, CDR2 FYEKMQ (reference sequence). The CDR3 has 15 amino acids.